These 20 T cell receptor beta chains share one sample of origin, sequenced in a study of blood T cell repertoires in COVID-19. TCRdb's copy holds only in-frame clones and misses some; the assay was immunoSEQ multiplex PCR. The repertoire has about 50,000 clones, 87% of them found once; the top ten carry more than 2%. Sequenced sample: peripheral blood. All receptors come from a woman older than 75 with COVID-19, enrolled during active disease.

This clone appeared a few times. The CDR3 nucleotides read TGTGCCAGCAGCTTGAGTGGGACAGGAGGGACGGGCGAGCAGTACTTC. This encodes CASSLSGTGGTGEQYF. The chain is built from TRBV7-8 and TRBJ2-7, with 8 bases aligning to TRBD1. The V and J ends lost 3 bases and 6 bases, in that order; junction bases with no gene match: 13. This CDR3 contains 16 residues. Germline V gene data show CDR1 as SGHVS and CDR2 as FQNEAQ.

The rearrangement links TRBV5-1 to TRBJ2-5; D not resolved. The CDR3 consists of 11 residues. CDR1 and CDR2 (germline): SGHRS, YFSETQ. V was clipped by 4 bases and J by 6 bases, with 7 bases between them. The CDR3 is CASSPDKTQYF. The CDR3 region has the DNA TGCGCCAGCAGCCCCGACAAGACCCAGTACTTC. Supplemented by reference TRBV5-1 and TRBJ2-5, the full variable domain reads KAGVTQTPRYLIKTRGQQVTLSCSPISGHRSVSWYQQTPGQGLQFLFEYFSETQRNKGNFPGRFSGRQFSNSRSEMNVSTLELGDSALYLCASSPDKTQYFGPGTRLLVL.

The chain links TRBV19 to TRBJ2-7; 7 bases fit TRBD1. This CDR3 contains 15 residues. V was clipped by 3 bases and J by 3 bases; unmatched bases: 8. Germline V lookup: CDR1 LNHDA, CDR2 SQIVND (reference sequence). The CDR3 bases are TGTGCCAGTAGTATGGGACAGCCTCGGTTCTACGAGCAGTACTTC. Its translation: CASSMGQPRFYEQYF.

The rearrangement joins TRBV6-4 to TRBJ1-2; D is unresolved. Between the trimmed V and J ends, which lost 2 bases and 5 bases, there was a span of 9 bases. The CDR3 length is 13 residues. Germline CDR1 and CDR2: MRHNA and SNTAGT. DNA of the CDR3: TGTGCCAGCAGTGACCCTGGAGTATATGGCTACACCTTC. Its translation: CASSDPGVYGYTF.

The CDR3 here is CASSLRDRRFYEQYF. The CDR3 DNA reads TGTGCCAGCAGCCTCCGGGACAGGCGCTTCTACGAGCAGTACTTC. The V call is TRBV3-1 (or the pseudogene TRBV3-2), the J call TRBJ2-7; TRBD1 matches 8 bases. V lost 4 bases to trimming and J lost 3 bases; unmatched junction nucleotides: 8. Germline values: CDR1 LGHDT, CDR2 YNNKEL (reference sequence). This CDR3 region has 15 residues.

V and J are TRBV15 and TRBJ2-2, with D hard to call. Trimming shortened V by 0 bases and J by 11 bases, and 10 bases separated the two germline ends. The CDR3 totals 13 residues. The germline V gene encodes CDR1 LNHNV and CDR2 YYDKDF (reference sequence). CDR3 coding DNA: TGTGCCACCAGCAGAGATGTCCAGTCTGAGCTGTTTTTT. It encodes CATSRDVQSELFF.

The rearrangement uses TRBV29-1 and TRBJ2-5, with D perhaps matching TRBD2 (5 bases). This CDR3 has 14 amino acids. From germline, CDR1 is SQVTM and CDR2 ANQGSEA. Trimming pared 1 base from V and 5 bases from J, leaving 14 bases between. The CDR3 DNA sequence: TGCAGCGTTGAAGGACGAGGGAGAGGGGAGACCCAGTACTTC. This codes for CSVEGRGRGETQYF.

The rearrangement uses TRBV6-1 and TRBJ1-4; D might be TRBD1 (5 bases). The V end was cut by 5 bases, the J end by 4 bases, with 11 bases between. Germline V lookup: CDR1 MNHNS, CDR2 SASEGT. The CDR3 covers 14 residues. This CDR3 is CASSLGTYNEKLFF. The CDR3 bases are TGTGCCAGCAGTCTCGGGACTTATAATGAAAAACTGTTTTTT.

CDR3 nucleotide sequence: TGCGCCAGCAGCTTACCGCAGGGGGCCGGGAACGAGCAGTACTTC. This codes for CASSLPQGAGNEQYF. The chain has TRBV5-1 and TRBJ2-7, with TRBD1 identical over 8 bases. The length of the CDR3 is 15 residues. CDR1 SGHRS and CDR2 YFSETQ come from the germline V gene. Germline trimming cut 2 bases from V and 5 bases from J; bases unmatched to any gene: 9.

The chain carries TRBV7-8 and TRBJ2-1; 14 bases agree with TRBD2. Trimming took 2 bases from V and 12 from J; bases not matched to a gene: 12. The CDR3 runs 17 residues. Germline V CDR1 and CDR2: SGHVS, FQNEAQ. Written as DNA, the CDR3 is TGTGCCAGCAGCTTACTTTTTAGAGGGACTAGCGGGGGCGGGCAGTTCTTC. This sequence encodes CASSLLFRGTSGGGQFF.

This clone was picked up a small number of times. This chain links TRBV2 with TRBJ1-5, with 8 nucleotides matching TRBD1. V dropped 3 bases and J dropped 7; count of bases not matched to a gene: 11. Germline V gene lookup returns CDR1 SNHLY and CDR2 FYNNEI. The CDR3 runs 16 residues. CDR3 in DNA: TGTGCCAGCAGTGACAGACGACAGGGGAGGAGGCAGCCCCAGCATTTT. Translated: CASSDRRQGRRQPQHF.

The rearrangement uses TRBV5-4 and TRBJ1-4, with 7 bases aligning to TRBD1. This CDR3 is built from 16 residues. J was trimmed by 2 bases and V by 5 bases; bases with no gene match: 9. Germline assignment: CDR1 SGHNT and CDR2 YYREEE (reference sequence). The chain's CDR3 is CASRRTGRGTNEKLFF. The CDR3 region has the DNA TGTGCCAGCAGGAGGACAGGTCGAGGTACTAATGAAAAACTGTTTTTT.

CDR3 coding DNA: TGTGCCAGCCGACAGGGGAGCACAGATACGCAGTATTTT. As protein: CASRQGSTDTQYF. The chain combines TRBV19 with TRBJ2-3; 8 nucleotides align to TRBD1. CDR1 and CDR2 from the germline V gene are LNHDA and SQIVND (reference sequence). The junction had 2 bases not matched to a gene; V was cut back by 9 bases and J by 0 bases. This CDR3 is 13 amino acids long.

This clone has just a few counts. This chain joins TRBV28 and TRBJ1-3; D is possibly TRBD1 (6 bases). Trimming took off 4 bases at V and 0 bases at J, with 16 bases between the two ends. Looked up from germline, CDR1 is MDHEN and CDR2 is SYDVKM. The CDR3 is 17 amino acids. This CDR3 is CASSSKASGASGNTIYF. In nucleotides, the CDR3 is TGTGCCAGCAGTTCAAAAGCCTCAGGGGCCTCTGGAAACACCATATATTTT.

V is TRBV3-1 (or the pseudogene TRBV3-2) and J is TRBJ1-1; no firm D call. V was shortened by 4 bases and J by 1 base, with 13 bases between the two germline ends. The length of the CDR3 is 15 residues. CDR1 is LGHDT and CDR2 is YNNKEL in the germline V gene (reference sequence). The CDR3 reads CASSLGLWPNTEAFF. For the CDR3, the DNA is TGTGCCAGCAGCCTAGGACTTTGGCCGAACACTGAAGCTTTCTTT.

As to this clone: Germline is not matched at one junction end, which may reflect a read error. The chain has TRBV11-2 and TRBJ2-3; TRBD1 matches 12 bases. CDR3 size: 18 residues. CDR1 and CDR2 (germline): SGHAT, FQNNGV. The CDR3 is CASSLDGTGGAGTDTQYF. The CDR3 DNA follows: TGTGCCAGCAGCCTAGACGGGACAGGGGGCGCGGGCACAGATACGCAGTATTTT.

The chain employs TRBV5-1 and TRBJ2-3, with 7 bases fitting TRBD2. Per the germline V gene, CDR1 is SGHRS and CDR2 is YFSETQ. The CDR3 has 17 amino acids. J was trimmed by 0 bases and V by 5 bases; bases with no gene match: 12. CDR3 DNA sequence: TGCGCCAGCAGGAGGATGGGCGGGGGATCTAGCACAGATACGCAGTATTTT. It yields the protein CASRRMGGGSSTDTQYF. Complete variable domain (other parts from reference TRBV5-1 and TRBJ2-3): KAGVTQTPRYLIKTRGQQVTLSCSPISGHRSVSWYQQTPGQGLQFLFEYFSETQRNKGNFPGRFSGRQFSNSRSEMNVSTLELGDSALYLCASRRMGGGSSTDTQYFGPGTRLTVL.

The CDR3 coding sequence is TGTGCCAGCAGCGTCGTCCAGGTCGTGCCAGCTTTAAATGAAAAACTGTTTTTT. It codes for CASSVVQVVPALNEKLFF. The chain links TRBV5-6 to TRBJ1-4, with no clear D. The V end lost 4 bases, the J end lost 5 bases, and 24 bases lay between the germline ends. Germline loops: CDR1 SGHDT, CDR2 YYEEEE. CDR3 length: 18 amino acids. Supplemented by reference TRBV5-6 and TRBJ1-4, the full variable domain reads DAGVTQSPTHLIKTRGQQVTLRCSPKSGHDTVSWYQQALGQGPQFIFQYYEEEERQRGNFPDRFSGHQFPNYSSELNVNALLLGDSALYLCASSVVQVVPALNEKLFFGSGTQLSVL.

This clone has a single count. For the CDR3, the DNA is TGTGCCAGGGCAGGGGTTTCGGCCAAAAACATTCAGTACTTC. Translation: CARAGVSAKNIQYF. This chain uses TRBV27 with TRBJ2-4, with TRBD1 as a possible D gene (6 bases). V was shortened by 9 bases and J by 1 base, with 13 bases between the two germline ends. The CDR3 length is 14 residues. Germline V gives CDR1 MNHEY, CDR2 SMNVEV (reference sequence).

The V gene is TRBV15, the J gene TRBJ1-6, with D possibly TRBD1 on 5 matching bases. This CDR3 has 16 amino acids. Germline CDR1 is LNHNV and CDR2 is YYDKDF (reference sequence). Trimming took 3 bases from V and 3 from J, leaving 12 bases between them. The CDR3, as DNA: TGTGCCACCAGCAGGGGTGGGGGACTCTATAATTCACCCCTCCACTTT. It specifies CATSRGGGLYNSPLHF. Together with reference TRBV15 and TRBJ1-6, the CDR3 gives the full variable domain: DAMVIQNPRYQVTQFGKPVTLSCSQTLNHNVMYWYQQKSSQAPKLLFHYYDKDFNNEADTPDNFQSRRPNTSFCFLDIRSPGLGDTAMYLCATSRGGGLYNSPLHFGNGTRLTVT.